This T cell receptor (beta chain) was found in a study of OX40 agonist ivuxolimab in advanced cancers. This clone occurred once. Its specificity is not known. Study results and limitations: Researchers did not establish what antigens the expanded peripheral T cells target.

Only in-frame clones appear in the TCRdb table, and some are missing; sequencing was by immunoSEQ multiplex PCR. The repertoire consists of approximately 52,000 clones, with 75% to 90% occurring once and the leading ten covering more than 9.5%. Sequencing was performed on CD4+ or CD8+ T cells sorted from blood, taken in a trial of the OX40 agonist ivuxolimab. The receptor was isolated from an adult with an advanced solid tumor such as melanoma, head and neck, liver or kidney cancer.

CDR3 DNA sequence: TGTGCCAGCAGTGAAGGGGACCTCTCAGGCTATGGCTACACCTTC. Translating it yields CASSEGDLSGYGYTF. The rearrangement links TRBV2 to TRBJ1-2; a weak D match, TRBD1 (5 bases). Germline CDR1 reads SNHLY; CDR2 reads FYNNEI. V lost 1 base to trimming and J lost 4 bases, with 13 bases between them. This CDR3 has 15 residues.